The 20 T cell receptor beta chains presented below share a single source sample, sequenced in a study of blood T cell repertoires in COVID-19. Measured with immunoSEQ multiplex PCR; TCRdb has only the in-frame clones, and not every one. The data show about 240,000 clones, roughly 80% seen once. What was sequenced was peripheral blood. The receptors come from a woman in her fifties or sixties with active or convalescent COVID-19.

This chain links TRBV4-1 with TRBJ2-3, with TRBD2 identical over 8 bases. The germline gives CDR1 MGHRA, CDR2 YSYEKL. V lost 4 bases to trimming and J lost 8 bases; unmatched junction nucleotides: 11. CDR3 length equals 15 residues. The CDR3 DNA sequence: TGCGCCAGCAGCCCGACTAGCTACGGGGGGGTTACGCAGTATTTT. Its translation: CASSPTSYGGVTQYF.

The V call is TRBV19, the J call TRBJ1-2; tentatively, D is TRBD1 (6 bases). Germline CDR1 and CDR2: LNHDA and SQIVND (reference sequence). V was clipped by 5 bases and J by 2 bases, with 18 bases between them. The CDR3 sequence is 16 residues long. CDR3 sequence: CASSFRIRGPNYGYTF. CDR3 nucleotide sequence: TGTGCCAGTAGTTTTAGAATCAGGGGCCCCAACTATGGCTACACCTTC.

The gene calls are TRBV7-2 and TRBJ2-1; 9 nucleotides agree with TRBD2. Losses at the gene ends were 6 bases for V and 16 bases for J; bases not matched to a gene: 10. The CDR3 is made up of 12 amino acids. The germline gives CDR1 SGHTA, CDR2 FQGNSA. The CDR3 coding sequence is TGTGCCAGCAGTCTGTCAGGACTAGCGTCTTTCTTC. It encodes CASSLSGLASFF.

The chain links TRBV6-5 to TRBJ1-5; D is possibly TRBD1 (5 bases). From germline, CDR1 is MNHEY and CDR2 SVGAGI. V gave up 5 bases and J gave up 2 bases, with 13 bases separating them. There are 15 residues in the CDR3. The CDR3: CASSPLGGGNQPQHF. As DNA, the CDR3 is TGTGCCAGCAGTCCCCTGGGGGGAGGCAATCAGCCCCAGCATTTT.

The genes are TRBV10-2 and TRBJ2-5; 9 bases line up with TRBD2. V was pared by 4 bases and J by 0 bases, with 6 bases of the junction left unmatched. Germline-derived CDR1 and CDR2 are WSHSY and SAAADI. The CDR3 length is 16 residues. CDR3 region: CASSGLAERNQETQYF. In DNA form, the CDR3 reads TGCGCCAGCAGTGGACTAGCGGAGCGCAACCAAGAGACCCAGTACTTC.

The chain combines TRBV7-9 with TRBJ2-5, with a possible D match to TRBD1 (5 bases). The CDR3 runs to 12 residues. From germline, CDR1 is SEHNR and CDR2 FQNEAQ (reference sequence). Trimming cost V 5 bases and J 4 bases, with 8 bases left between them. The CDR3 protein is CASSGAVETQYF. The DNA of the CDR3 is TGTGCCAGCAGCGGGGCAGTAGAGACCCAGTACTTC.

V is TRBV25-1 and J is TRBJ1-1; the match to TRBD1 covers 7 bases. V lost 4 bases, J lost 7 bases, and 3 bases stayed unmatched. CDR1 is MGHDK and CDR2 is SYGVNS in the germline V gene. CDR3 length equals 12 residues. The CDR3 sequence: CASSVGQSEAFF. DNA for the CDR3: TGTGCCAGCAGTGTGGGACAGAGTGAAGCTTTCTTT.

Only one count was recorded for this clone. The rearrangement links TRBV6-1 to TRBJ1-2; unclear D gene. V was shortened by 1 base and J by 6 bases, with 15 bases between the two germline ends. Germline lookup yields CDR1 MNHNS and CDR2 SASEGT. This CDR3 contains 15 residues. The CDR3 loop is CASSEVSGYWDGYTF. CDR3 coding DNA: TGTGCCAGCAGTGAAGTGTCGGGGTACTGGGATGGCTACACCTTC.

The chain links TRBV11-2 to TRBJ2-3; D call uncertain. The CDR3 totals 12 residues. Trimming cost V 1 base and J 5 bases, with 4 bases left between them. Germline-derived CDR1 and CDR2 are SGHAT and FQNNGV. In nucleotides, the CDR3 is TGTGCCAGCAGCTTAGTATTAGATACGCAGTATTTT. Translating it yields CASSLVLDTQYF.

This rearrangement joins TRBV5-4 to TRBJ1-2; TRBD1 might be the D (6 bases). Germline CDR1 SGHNT, CDR2 YYREEE (reference sequence). The CDR3 totals 13 residues. Trimming shortened V by 0 bases and J by 13 bases, and 16 bases separated the two germline ends. The CDR3: CASSLDQGTFFTF. The CDR3 DNA follows: TGTGCCAGCAGCTTGGATCAGGGGACCTTTTTCACCTTC. Drawing the rest from reference TRBV5-4 and TRBJ1-2, the complete variable domain is ETGVTQSPTHLIKTRGQQVTLRCSSQSGHNTVSWYQQALGQGPQFIFQYYREEENGRGNFPPRFSGLQFPNYSSELNVNALELDDSALYLCASSLDQGTFFTFGSGTRLTVV.

As DNA, the CDR3 is TGTGCCAGCAGCCCCCGGGACAGCTATAATTCACCCCTCCACTTT. This codes for CASSPRDSYNSPLHF. The chain combines TRBV9 with TRBJ1-6, with 7 bases lining up with TRBD1. Germline V lookup: CDR1 SGDLS, CDR2 YYNGEE. V dropped 4 bases and J dropped 3; count of bases not matched to a gene: 4. The CDR3 contains 15 residues.

This rearrangement joins TRBV6-4 to TRBJ1-2; D is uncertain. The CDR3 consists of 10 residues. V lost 7 bases and J 5 bases, leaving 5 bases between the germline ends. CDR1 MRHNA and CDR2 SNTAGT come from the germline V gene. The CDR3 protein is CASNVYGYTF. In DNA form, the CDR3 reads TGTGCCAGCAATGTATATGGCTACACCTTC.

The chain links TRBV7-8 to TRBJ1-5; D is undetermined. The CDR3 extends over 15 amino acids. V dropped 1 base and J dropped 0 bases, with 7 bases sitting between them. The germline gives CDR1 SGHVS, CDR2 FQNEAQ. The CDR3, as DNA: TGTGCCAGCAGCTTAGACTTTTATAGCAATCAGCCCCAGCATTTT. Translation gives CASSLDFYSNQPQHF.

The rearrangement uses TRBV6-1 and TRBJ2-5, with 9 bases aligning to TRBD2. The germline V gene encodes CDR1 MNHNS and CDR2 SASEGT. The CDR3 is 15 amino acids. The V and J ends lost 6 bases and 5 bases, in that order; junction bases with no gene match: 10. This chain's CDR3 is CASSSVAGVGETQYF. The CDR3 bases are TGTGCCAGCAGCTCCGTAGCGGGAGTCGGTGAGACCCAGTACTTC.

The chain joins TRBV7-8 to TRBJ2-5; 13 nucleotides align to TRBD2. J was trimmed by 5 bases and V by 4 bases; bases with no gene match: 7. This CDR3 spans 16 amino acids. Per germline, CDR1 SGHVS and CDR2 FQNEAQ. In DNA, the CDR3 is TGTGCCAGCAGCTCTGGGACTAGCGGGACACTTGAGACCCAGTACTTC. Translation: CASSSGTSGTLETQYF.

The CDR3 spells CASSLSRDYGYTF. CDR3 DNA: TGTGCCAGCAGCTTGAGTCGGGATTATGGCTACACCTTC. This chain connects TRBV5-4 to TRBJ1-2, with D unresolved. CDR3 length: 13 residues. V lost 1 base and J 5 bases, leaving 9 bases between the germline ends. Germline CDR1 reads SGHNT; CDR2 reads YYREEE (reference sequence).

V usage is TRBV5-1 and J usage is TRBJ2-2, with 7 positions matching TRBD2. CDR1 SGHRS and CDR2 YFSETQ come from the germline V gene. V lost 5 bases and J lost 6; bases outside the gene matches: 13. This CDR3 is built from 16 residues. The CDR3 DNA follows: TGCGCCAGCAGACCAATCCTCACTAGCGTCCCCGGGGAGCTGTTTTTT. Amino acids: CASRPILTSVPGELFF.

This clone is a singleton in its sample. The chain joins TRBV25-1 to TRBJ2-7; 10 positions agree with TRBD2. The CDR3 has 14 residues. The ends lost 5 bases at V and 3 bases at J; junction bases unmatched: 4. From germline, CDR1 is MGHDK and CDR2 SYGVNS. The CDR3 here is CASSRTSGLYEQYF. The CDR3 DNA reads TGTGCCAGCAGTAGGACTAGCGGTCTCTACGAGCAGTACTTC.

This chain joins TRBV3-1 (or the pseudogene TRBV3-2) and TRBJ2-3; TRBD2 aligns across 7 bases. CDR3 length equals 15 residues. V was clipped by 4 bases and J by 1 base; unmatched bases: 5. In germline, CDR1 is LGHDT, CDR2 YNNKEL (reference sequence). This CDR3 is CASSPPLAGTDTQYF. The CDR3 DNA is TGTGCCAGCAGCCCCCCGCTAGCGGGCACAGATACGCAGTATTTT.

This clone was detected only a few times. This rearrangement joins TRBV3-1 (or the pseudogene TRBV3-2) to TRBJ2-7; no definite D call. The CDR3 has 13 amino acids. CDR1 is LGHDT, CDR2 YNNKEL, per germline (reference sequence). V gave up 5 bases and J gave up 3 bases, with 11 bases separating them. The CDR3 loop reads CASSDNRLYEQYF. The CDR3 DNA sequence: TGTGCCAGCAGCGACAACCGTCTCTACGAGCAGTACTTC.